This TCR beta chain emerged from a study of blood T cells in healthy people across ages. Notes on the study in general: Per million T cells, the diversity of TCR beta decreased roughly linearly as age advanced.

Healthy Russian Caucasian donors spanned ages about 6 to 100 years. A second PCR, run for roughly 7 to 11 cycles, used a sample-barcoded 5' primer plus a J-beta primer mix. Through a template-switch adaptor with 12 random nucleotides, each cDNA molecule received a tag. Each sample yielded at least 2.5 million CDR3-containing paired-end reads. TCRdb fed the 5' RACE reads into MiXCR, producing one record per CDR3 protein. The sample holds some 1.1 million distinct CDR3 sequences, roughly two fifths seen once. Concerning this clonotype itself: Its antigen is not known.

The CDR3 runs 15 residues. V lost 7 bases to trimming and J lost 4 bases, with 19 bases between them. The TCR sequence derives from a man aged 18-30 years in good health. The sample consisted of blood. The V gene is TRBV12-3 or TRBV12-4, the J gene TRBJ1-2; a possible D gene is TRBD1 (5 bases). The CDR3 nucleotides are TGTGCCAGCACCAGCTCAGGGCTGAGTATCTATGGCTACACCTTC. As protein: CASTSSGLSIYGYTF.